This T cell receptor (beta chain) stems from a study of cytomegalovirus exposure and HLA in healthy donors. General study findings and limits: When a later analysis compared HLA-associated TCR beta chains with equally common others, the HLA-associated chains turned out to be more clonally expanded and to have lower generation probabilities.

On this clone: The antigen remains undetermined.

This PCR relied on a set of 60 Vbeta primers and 13 Jbeta primers. Sequencing was performed with immunoSEQ multiplex PCR; in TCRdb, only in-frame clones are kept and a portion is missing. The sample lists more than 130,000 clones, roughly 79% occurring once. Germline V CDR1 and CDR2: SGHDT, YYEEEE. CDR3 length equals 14 residues. J gave up 14 bases and V 7 bases, and 19 bases lay outside the gene matches. Input material: PBMCs. The chain employs TRBV5-6 and TRBJ1-2; 8 nucleotides agree with TRBD1. The receptor comes from a male donor in good health and CMV-seronegative. For the CDR3, the DNA is TGTGCCAGCGCCAAACTCTCTCAGGACAGGGTAATAACCTTC. It yields the protein CASAKLSQDRVITF. Based on the CDR3 plus reference TRBV5-6 and TRBJ1-2, the full variable domain is DAGVTQSPTHLIKTRGQQVTLRCSPKSGHDTVSWYQQALGQGPQFIFQYYEEEERQRGNFPDRFSGHQFPNYSSELNVNALLLGDSALYLCASAKLSQDRVITFGSGTRLTVV.